Following are 3 T cell receptor beta chains from one sample sequenced in a study of PD-L1 blockade in urothelial cancer. Repertoires were generated with immunoSEQ multiplex PCR, while TCRdb's copy carries only in-frame clones and drops some. The table includes under 35,000 clones, roughly nine tenths detected once. Time point defined: peripheral blood 6 weeks after treatment start. The source was PBMCs, collected around atezolizumab (anti-PD-L1) treatment. These receptors were collected from a man older than 75 with urothelial cancer.

V is TRBV27 and J is TRBJ2-5, with TRBD2 matching 9 bases. There are 17 residues in the CDR3. CDR1 and CDR2 from the germline V gene are MNHEY and SMNVEV (reference sequence). V lost 3 bases to trimming and J lost 9 bases; unmatched junction nucleotides: 17. CDR3 in amino acids: CASSFYVAGAPGGAQYF. The DNA for the CDR3 is TGTGCCAGCAGTTTTTATGTAGCGGGAGCTCCAGGGGGGGCCCAGTACTTC.

This sequence joins TRBV5-1 and TRBJ2-5, with 12 bases that match TRBD2. CDR3 length equals 16 residues. J was trimmed by 1 base and V by 3 bases; bases with no gene match: 4. The V gene's germline CDR1 is SGHRS and CDR2 YFSETQ. CDR3 amino acids: CASSSGTSGSQETQYF. In DNA, the CDR3 is TGCGCCAGCAGCTCGGGGACTAGCGGGTCCCAAGAGACCCAGTACTTC. The full variable domain, completed using reference TRBV5-1 and TRBJ2-5, is KAGVTQTPRYLIKTRGQQVTLSCSPISGHRSVSWYQQTPGQGLQFLFEYFSETQRNKGNFPGRFSGRQFSNSRSEMNVSTLELGDSALYLCASSSGTSGSQETQYFGPGTRLLVL.

This clone was counted a few times. The V gene is TRBV19, the J gene TRBJ1-2; 8 bases are shared with TRBD1. Germline V gene data show CDR1 as LNHDA and CDR2 as SQIVND (reference sequence). V shed 7 bases, J shed 7 bases, and the junction held 8 bases outside the gene matches. This CDR3 is built from 13 residues. The CDR3 coding sequence is TGTGCCAGTACCACGGACAGGGCCCTTGGCTACACCTTC. As protein: CASTTDRALGYTF.